What follows is one T cell receptor (beta chain) and its context. No antigen is known for it. Libraries were prepared by immunoSEQ multiplex PCR; TCRdb keeps only in-frame clonotypes and omits some of them. The repertoire has approximately 300,000 clones, approximately 80% of them found once; the top ten carry 2% to 2.5%. Noted treatment: roughly 19 received Ad26.COV2.S at low or high dose, single or two shots; roughly five received placebo; per-sample allocation not given. Sampling occurred on day 63 after the first vaccine or placebo injection. At a Boston site, the person donating was an adult of 18-55 years. The data derive from a study of Ad26.COV2.S vaccination and SARS-CoV-2 variants. Points from the study as a whole: Vaccine recipients and placebo recipients showed similar non-spike TCR breadth. The breadth of spike-specific CD8+ and CD4+ T cell responses after vaccination was reportedly substantial.

The CDR3 runs 12 residues. The V end was cut by 4 bases, the J end by 5 bases, with 9 bases between. From germline, CDR1 is SGDLS and CDR2 YYNGEE. The sequencing here drew on peripheral blood, taken in a trial of Ad26.COV2.S vaccine versus placebo. The clonotype comes from a person between 18 and 65 years old who received the Ad26.COV2.S COVID-19 vaccine or a placebo. The chain combines TRBV9 with TRBJ1-1, with D possibly TRBD1 on 5 matching bases. CDR3 in amino acids: CASSREGTEAFF. The CDR3 region has the DNA TGTGCCAGCAGCAGGGAGGGGACTGAAGCTTTCTTT. Filled out from reference TRBV9 and TRBJ1-1, the complete variable domain reads DSGVTQTPKHLITATGQRVTLRCSPRSGDLSVYWYQQSLDQGLQFLIQYYNGEERAKGNILERFSAQQFPDLHSELNLSSLELGDSALYFCASSREGTEAFFGQGTRLTVV.